This record looks at one T cell receptor beta chain sequence and its context. What it binds is unknown. The junction does not match germline at one end; this may be a read error. TCR beta CDR3 region amplification was performed from RNA transcripts. During a first-round RT-PCR of the TCR CDR3, the HTBI primer set was used. MiXCR, run by TCRdb on the multiplex PCR reads, gives a single entry per CDR3 protein. The table lists some 500,000 distinct CDR3 sequences, more than 15% of them singletons, with 25% to 35% in the top ten. CDR1 is MNHNS, CDR2 SASEGT, per germline. This CDR3 region has 17 residues. The sample belongs to a study of T cells in Graves' hyperthyroidism and ophthalmopathy. Whole-study results and caveats: Blood shared most expanded thyroid clonotypes above 0.001.

The sequenced sample was blood. The TCR was taken from a woman under 40 with Graves' ophthalmopathy. J is TRBJ2-6 and V is TRBV6-1; 8 positions agree with TRBD1. In DNA, the CDR3 is TGTGCCAGCAGTACGGGACAGGTCCGCTCTGGGGCCAGCGTCCTGACTTTC. This gives the protein CASSTGQVRSGASVLTF.